The sequence of this T cell receptor beta chain was determined in a study of T cell changes during pregnancy in multiple sclerosis. Assay used: immunoSEQ multiplex PCR; TCRdb lists only in-frame clones, some missing. The data show about 36,000 clones, 93% seen once. V was clipped by 0 bases and J by 1 base, with 7 bases between them. The germline gives CDR1 GTSNPN, CDR2 SVGIG (reference sequence). This CDR3 contains 15 residues. The sequences come from CD4+ T cells from peripheral blood mononuclear cells, collected in the first trimester of pregnancy. The chain uses TRBV30 and TRBJ2-6; D gene uncertain. The sequence came from a female donor with multiple sclerosis, enrolled in a pregnancy study. The CDR3 region is CAWSVLWSGANVLTF. The CDR3, as DNA: TGTGCCTGGAGTGTACTTTGGTCTGGGGCCAACGTCCTGACTTTC.